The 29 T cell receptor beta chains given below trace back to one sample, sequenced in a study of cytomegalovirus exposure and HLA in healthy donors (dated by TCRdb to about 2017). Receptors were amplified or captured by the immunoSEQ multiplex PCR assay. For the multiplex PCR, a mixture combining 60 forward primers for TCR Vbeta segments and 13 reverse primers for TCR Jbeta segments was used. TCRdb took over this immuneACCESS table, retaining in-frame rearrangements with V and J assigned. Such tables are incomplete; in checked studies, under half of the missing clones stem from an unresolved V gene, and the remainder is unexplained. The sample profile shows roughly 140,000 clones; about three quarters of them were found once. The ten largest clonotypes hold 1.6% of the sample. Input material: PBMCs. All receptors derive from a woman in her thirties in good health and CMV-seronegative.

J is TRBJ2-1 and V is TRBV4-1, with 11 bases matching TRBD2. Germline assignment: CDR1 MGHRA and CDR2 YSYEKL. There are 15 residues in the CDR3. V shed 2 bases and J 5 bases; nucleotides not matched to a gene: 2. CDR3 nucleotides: TGCGCCAGCAGCCAACCGGGACTAGCGGACAATGAGCAGTTCTTC. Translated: CASSQPGLADNEQFF.

The CDR3 here is CASSLPGQAHSYEQYV. DNA for the CDR3: TGCGCCAGCAGTCTACCGGGACAGGCGCACTCCTACGAGCAGTACGTC. The chain carries TRBV23-1 and TRBJ2-7; 8 bases line up with TRBD1. TRBV23-1 belongs to the ORF category, with a function that is uncertain. V lost 4 bases, J lost 0 bases, and 8 bases stayed unmatched. The CDR3 has 16 residues.

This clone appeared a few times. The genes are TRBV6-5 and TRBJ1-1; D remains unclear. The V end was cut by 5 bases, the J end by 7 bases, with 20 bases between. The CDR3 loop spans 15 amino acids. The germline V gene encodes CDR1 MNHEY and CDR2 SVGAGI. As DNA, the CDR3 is TGTGCCAGCAGTCCGAAGGAGGCGGGGTTCAGTGAAGCTTTCTTT. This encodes CASSPKEAGFSEAFF.

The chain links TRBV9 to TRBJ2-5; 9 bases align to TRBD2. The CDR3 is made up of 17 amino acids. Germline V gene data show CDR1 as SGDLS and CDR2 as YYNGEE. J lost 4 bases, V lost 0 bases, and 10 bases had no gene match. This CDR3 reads CASSVEGGRALGETQYF. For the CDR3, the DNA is TGTGCCAGCAGCGTAGAGGGCGGGAGGGCCCTCGGAGAGACCCAGTACTTC.

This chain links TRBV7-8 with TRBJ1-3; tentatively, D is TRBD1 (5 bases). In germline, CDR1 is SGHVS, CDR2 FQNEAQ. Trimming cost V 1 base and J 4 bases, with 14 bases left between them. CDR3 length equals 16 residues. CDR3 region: CASSLVQGLGGNTIYF. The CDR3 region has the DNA TGTGCCAGCAGCTTAGTCCAGGGCCTGGGAGGAAACACCATATATTTT.

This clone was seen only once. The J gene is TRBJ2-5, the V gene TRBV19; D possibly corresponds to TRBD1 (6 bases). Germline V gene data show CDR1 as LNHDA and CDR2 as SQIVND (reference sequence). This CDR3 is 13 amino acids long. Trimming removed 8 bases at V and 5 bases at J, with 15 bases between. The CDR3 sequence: CASARGYGETQYF. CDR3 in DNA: TGTGCCAGTGCTAGGGGGTACGGGGAGACCCAGTACTTC. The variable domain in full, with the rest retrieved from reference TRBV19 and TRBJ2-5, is DGGITQSPKYLFRKEGQNVTLSCEQNLNHDAMYWYRQDPGQGLRLIYYSQIVNDFQKGDIAEGYSVSREKKESFPLTVTSAQKNPTAFYLCASARGYGETQYFGPGTRLLVL.

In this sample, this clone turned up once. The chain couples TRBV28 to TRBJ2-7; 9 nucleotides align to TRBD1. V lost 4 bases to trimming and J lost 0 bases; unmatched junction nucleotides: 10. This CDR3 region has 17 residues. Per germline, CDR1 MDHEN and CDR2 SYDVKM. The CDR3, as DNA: TGTGCCAGCAGTTCGGAGACAGGGGGGCTCCCCTCCTACGAGCAGTACGTC. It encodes CASSSETGGLPSYEQYV.

CDR3 amino acids: CASGISGGSYNEQFF. The CDR3 coding sequence is TGTGCTAGTGGTATTAGCGGGGGCTCCTACAATGAGCAGTTCTTC. The chain couples TRBV12-5 to TRBJ2-1; TRBD2 agrees at 9 bases. V trimming: 5 bases; J trimming: 0 bases; junction bases outside the gene matches: 2. The CDR3 totals 15 residues. Germline CDR1 is LGHNT and CDR2 is FRNRAP.

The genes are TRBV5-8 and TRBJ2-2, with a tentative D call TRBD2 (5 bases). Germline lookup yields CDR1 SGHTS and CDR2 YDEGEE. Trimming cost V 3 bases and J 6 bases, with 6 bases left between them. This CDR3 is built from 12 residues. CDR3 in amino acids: CASSWGAGELFF. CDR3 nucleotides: TGTGCCAGCAGCTGGGGAGCCGGGGAGCTGTTTTTT.

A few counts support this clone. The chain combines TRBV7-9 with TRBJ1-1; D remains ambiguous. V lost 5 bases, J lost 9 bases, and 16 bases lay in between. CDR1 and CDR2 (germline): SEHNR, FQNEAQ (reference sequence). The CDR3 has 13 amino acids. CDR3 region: CASSLGEVGKAFF. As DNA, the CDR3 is TGTGCCAGCAGCCTCGGGGAGGTGGGGAAAGCTTTCTTT.

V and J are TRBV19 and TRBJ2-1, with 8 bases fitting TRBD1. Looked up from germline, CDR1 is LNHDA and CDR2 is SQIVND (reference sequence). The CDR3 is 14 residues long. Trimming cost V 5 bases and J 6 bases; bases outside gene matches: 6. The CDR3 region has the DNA TGTGCCAGTAGTTCGGGACAGGCCTTCAATGAGCAGTTCTTC. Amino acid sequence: CASSSGQAFNEQFF.

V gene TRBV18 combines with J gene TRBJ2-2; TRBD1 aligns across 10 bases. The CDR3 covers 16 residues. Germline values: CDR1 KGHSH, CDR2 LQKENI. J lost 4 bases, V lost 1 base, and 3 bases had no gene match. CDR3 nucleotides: TGTGCCAGCTCACCACGGGGGACAGGGGCCACCGGGGAGCTGTTTTTT. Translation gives CASSPRGTGATGELFF.

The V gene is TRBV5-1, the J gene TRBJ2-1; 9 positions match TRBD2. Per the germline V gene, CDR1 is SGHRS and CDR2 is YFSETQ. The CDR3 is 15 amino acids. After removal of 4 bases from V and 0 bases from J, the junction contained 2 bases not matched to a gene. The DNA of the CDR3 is TGCGCCAGCAGCCCGCGGGGGGGCTCCTACAATGAGCAGTTCTTC. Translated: CASSPRGGSYNEQFF.

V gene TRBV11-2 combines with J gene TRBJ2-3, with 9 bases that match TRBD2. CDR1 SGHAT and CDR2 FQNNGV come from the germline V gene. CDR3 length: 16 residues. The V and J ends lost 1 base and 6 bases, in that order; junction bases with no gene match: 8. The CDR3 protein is CASSLGGGGRWDTQYF. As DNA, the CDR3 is TGTGCCAGCAGCTTAGGCGGGGGGGGGCGGTGGGATACGCAGTATTTT.

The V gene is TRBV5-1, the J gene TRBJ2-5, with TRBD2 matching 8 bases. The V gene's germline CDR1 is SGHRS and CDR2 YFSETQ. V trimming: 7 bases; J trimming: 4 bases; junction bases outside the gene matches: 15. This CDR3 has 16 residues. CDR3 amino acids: CASGRQGSGMGETQYF. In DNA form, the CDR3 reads TGCGCCAGCGGCCGGCAAGGTAGCGGGATGGGAGAGACCCAGTACTTC.

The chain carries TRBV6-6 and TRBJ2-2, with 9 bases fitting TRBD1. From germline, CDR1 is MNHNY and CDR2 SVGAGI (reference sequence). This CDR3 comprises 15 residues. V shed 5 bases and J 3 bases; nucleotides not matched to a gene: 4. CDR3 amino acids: CASSDRGTDTGELFF. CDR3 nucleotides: TGTGCCAGCAGTGACAGGGGGACGGACACCGGGGAGCTGTTTTTT.

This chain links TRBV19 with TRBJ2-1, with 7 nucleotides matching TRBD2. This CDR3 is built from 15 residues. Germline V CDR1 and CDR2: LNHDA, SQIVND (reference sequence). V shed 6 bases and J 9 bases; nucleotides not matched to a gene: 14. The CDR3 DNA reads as TGTGCCAGTAGCCCGCGGGGGAGAGGCATTGGTGAGCAGTTCTTC. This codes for CASSPRGRGIGEQFF. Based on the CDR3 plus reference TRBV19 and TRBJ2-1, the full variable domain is DGGITQSPKYLFRKEGQNVTLSCEQNLNHDAMYWYRQDPGQGLRLIYYSQIVNDFQKGDIAEGYSVSREKKESFPLTVTSAQKNPTAFYLCASSPRGRGIGEQFFGPGTRLTVL.

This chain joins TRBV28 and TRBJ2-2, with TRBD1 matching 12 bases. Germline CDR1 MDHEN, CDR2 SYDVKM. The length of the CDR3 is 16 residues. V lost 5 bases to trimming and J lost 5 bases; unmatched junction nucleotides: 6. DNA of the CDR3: TGTGCCAGCAGTGACCGGGACAGGGGGCATACCGGGGAGCTGTTTTTT. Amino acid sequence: CASSDRDRGHTGELFF.

The CDR3 protein is CASSFQGNEKLFF. Written as DNA, the CDR3 is TGTGCCAGCAGCTTCCAGGGAAATGAAAAACTGTTTTTT. V usage is TRBV7-6 and J usage is TRBJ1-4; D perhaps matches TRBD1 (5 bases). V lost 3 bases to trimming and J lost 5 bases, with 7 bases between them. CDR1 is SGHVS, CDR2 FNYEAQ, per germline. The CDR3 extends over 13 amino acids.

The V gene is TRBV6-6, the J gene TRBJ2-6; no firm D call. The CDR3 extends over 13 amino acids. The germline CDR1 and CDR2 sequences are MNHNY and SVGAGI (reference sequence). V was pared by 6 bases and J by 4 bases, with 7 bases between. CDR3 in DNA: TGTGCCAGCAGGGCCACGGGGGCCAACGTCCTGACTTTC. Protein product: CASRATGANVLTF.

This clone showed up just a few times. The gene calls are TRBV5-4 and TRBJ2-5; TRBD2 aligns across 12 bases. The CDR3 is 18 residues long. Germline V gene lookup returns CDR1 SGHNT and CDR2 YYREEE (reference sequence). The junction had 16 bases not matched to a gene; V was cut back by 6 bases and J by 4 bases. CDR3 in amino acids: CASTRSLAGGPSTETQYF. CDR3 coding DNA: TGTGCCAGCACCAGGTCGCTAGCGGGGGGGCCGAGCACAGAGACCCAGTACTTC.

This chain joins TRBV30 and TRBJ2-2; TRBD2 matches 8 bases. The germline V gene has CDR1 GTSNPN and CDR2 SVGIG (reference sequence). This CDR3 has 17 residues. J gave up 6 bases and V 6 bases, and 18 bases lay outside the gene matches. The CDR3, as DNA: TGTGCCTGTGGAGGGGCTAGCGGGTTCTATCGGGCCGGGGAGCTGTTTTTT. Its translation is CACGGASGFYRAGELFF.

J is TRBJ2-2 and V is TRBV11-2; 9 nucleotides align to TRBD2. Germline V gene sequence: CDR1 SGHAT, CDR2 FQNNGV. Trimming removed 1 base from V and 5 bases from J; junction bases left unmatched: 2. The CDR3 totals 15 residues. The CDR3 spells CASSLGLAGTGELFF. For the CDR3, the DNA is TGTGCCAGCAGCTTAGGTCTAGCGGGGACCGGGGAGCTGTTTTTT. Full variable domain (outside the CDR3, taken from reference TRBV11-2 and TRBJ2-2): EAGVAQSPRYKIIEKRQSVAFWCNPISGHATLYWYQQILGQGPKLLIQFQNNGVVDDSQLPKDRFSAERLKGVDSTLKIQPAKLEDSAVYLCASSLGLAGTGELFFGEGSRLTVL.

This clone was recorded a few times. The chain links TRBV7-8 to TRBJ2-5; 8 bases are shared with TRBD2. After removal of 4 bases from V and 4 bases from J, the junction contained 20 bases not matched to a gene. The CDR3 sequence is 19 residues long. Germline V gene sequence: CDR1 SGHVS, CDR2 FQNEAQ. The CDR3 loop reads CASSSSPGLDYLRSETQYF. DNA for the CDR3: TGTGCCAGCAGCTCCTCCCCGGGACTAGATTATCTTAGGTCAGAGACCCAGTACTTC.

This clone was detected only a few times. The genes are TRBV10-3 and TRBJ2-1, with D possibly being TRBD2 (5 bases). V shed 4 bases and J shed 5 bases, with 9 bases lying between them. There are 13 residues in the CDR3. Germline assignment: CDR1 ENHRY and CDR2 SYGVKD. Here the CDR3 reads CAISATGNNEQFF. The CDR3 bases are TGTGCCATCAGTGCGACCGGGAACAATGAGCAGTTCTTC.

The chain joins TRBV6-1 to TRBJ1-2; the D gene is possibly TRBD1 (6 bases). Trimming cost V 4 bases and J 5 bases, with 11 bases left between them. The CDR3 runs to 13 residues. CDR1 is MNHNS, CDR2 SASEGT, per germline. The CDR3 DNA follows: TGTGCCAGCAGTGCTGCAGGGGTTTATGGCTACACCTTC. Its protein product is CASSAAGVYGYTF.

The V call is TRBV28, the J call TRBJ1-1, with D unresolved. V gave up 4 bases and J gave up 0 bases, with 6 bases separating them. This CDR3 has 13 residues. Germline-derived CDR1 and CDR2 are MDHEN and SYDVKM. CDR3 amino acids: CASSWAVNTEAFF. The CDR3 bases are TGTGCCAGCAGTTGGGCCGTGAACACTGAAGCTTTCTTT.

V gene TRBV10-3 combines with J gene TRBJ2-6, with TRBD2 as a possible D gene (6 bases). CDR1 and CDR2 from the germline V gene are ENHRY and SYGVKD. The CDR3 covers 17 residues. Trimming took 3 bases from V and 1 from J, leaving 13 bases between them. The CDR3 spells CAISDWGERSGANVLTF. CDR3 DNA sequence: TGTGCCATCAGTGATTGGGGGGAAAGGTCTGGGGCCAACGTCCTGACTTTC.

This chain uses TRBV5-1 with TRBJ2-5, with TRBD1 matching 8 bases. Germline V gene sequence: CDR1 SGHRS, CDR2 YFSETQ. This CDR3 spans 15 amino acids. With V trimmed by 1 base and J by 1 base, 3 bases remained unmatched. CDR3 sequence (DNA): TGCGCCAGCAGCTTGCGGACAGGGCTCCAAGAGACCCAGTACTTC. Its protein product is CASSLRTGLQETQYF.